A single sample is the source of the 3 T cell receptor beta chains below, sequenced in a study of cytomegalovirus exposure and HLA in healthy donors. Sequenced by immunoSEQ multiplex PCR; TCRdb stores in-frame clones only, minus some. The sample has some 150,000 clones, about 87% seen once. The specimen sequenced was PBMCs. Source of these receptors: a woman in her 30s in good health and CMV-seronegative.

The gene calls are TRBV27 and TRBJ1-5; a weak D match, TRBD1 (6 bases). The CDR3 is 14 amino acids. V lost 5 bases and J 1 base, leaving 9 bases between the germline ends. CDR1 and CDR2 from the germline V gene are MNHEY and SMNVEV (reference sequence). The CDR3 region is CASSGGWSNQPQHF. DNA for the CDR3: TGTGCCAGCAGTGGGGGCTGGAGCAATCAGCCCCAGCATTTT.

V and J are TRBV10-3 and TRBJ2-5; TRBD2 matches 7 bases. The CDR3 runs 12 residues. Germline CDR1 reads ENHRY; CDR2 reads SYGVKD. Trimming cost V 6 bases and J 3 bases; bases outside gene matches: 1. The CDR3 sequence: CAISAGEETQYF. CDR3 bases: TGTGCCATCAGCGCGGGGGAAGAGACCCAGTACTTC.

The V and J genes are TRBV10-1 and TRBJ2-1, with D perhaps matching TRBD2 (5 bases). The CDR3 has 16 amino acids. Trimming removed 0 bases at V and 5 bases at J, with 14 bases between. CDR1 WNHNN and CDR2 SYGVQD come from the germline V gene (reference sequence). The CDR3 region is CASSESGGFGHNEQFF. DNA of the CDR3: TGCGCCAGCAGTGAGTCGGGCGGGTTCGGGCACAATGAGCAGTTCTTC.